The rows below give T cell receptor beta chains drawn from one sample of a study of post-analysis software for immune sequencing data. TCRdb re-derived calls from the PCR reads in MiXCR, one entry per CDR3 protein. This sample carries over 700,000 distinct CDR3 sequences, 25% to 30% of them seen once, and the ten largest clones take roughly 0.57%. Source material: blood. The receptor set was obtained from a girl aged 5-17 years with multiple sclerosis. Each CDR3 is given with its conserved first and last residue. The order of the fields is clone size, V gene, D gene, J gene, CDR3 protein, CDR3 DNA. D genes are given only for firm matches. Size is stated for part of the rows, as once, few or many counts, or as a class when the clone is expanded.

NA	TRBV4-1	TRBD2	TRBJ2-1	CASSREVAGGRNEQFF	TGCGCCAGCAGCAGAGAGGTAGCGGGGGGGCGCAATGAGCAGTTCTTC
NA	TRBV20-1	TRBD2	TRBJ2-6	CSGGLAGGPGANVLTF	TGCAGTGGCGGACTAGCGGGAGGGCCTGGGGCCAACGTCCTGACTTTC
NA	TRBV5-5	TRBD1	TRBJ1-6	CASSIYGTAPPHF	TGTGCCAGCAGCATCTACGGGACAGCACCCCCCCACTTT
NA	TRBV4-1	TRBD1	TRBJ1-1	CASSQDPGQGAFF	TGCGCCAGCAGCCAAGACCCGGGACAGGGAGCTTTCTTT
few	TRBV5-1	NA	TRBJ1-1	CASSLWGAKNTEAFF	TGCGCCAGCAGCTTGTGGGGAGCGAAGAACACTGAAGCTTTCTTT
NA	TRBV2	NA	TRBJ1-2	CASSERQANYGYTF	TGTGCCAGCAGTGAGCGGCAGGCTAACTATGGCTACACCTTC
few	TRBV15	NA	TRBJ1-5	CATSLRRVGNQPQHF	TGTGCCACCAGCCTTAGGAGGGTTGGCAATCAGCCCCAGCATTTT
NA	TRBV20-1	NA	TRBJ2-7	CSVVSGTHRSYEQYF	TGCAGTGTCGTGTCCGGGACTCACCGTTCCTACGAGCAGTACTTC
few	TRBV15	TRBD2	TRBJ2-7	CATSSRTSFLHEQYF	TGTGCCACCAGCAGCAGGACTAGCTTTCTCCACGAGCAGTACTTC
NA	TRBV20-1	NA	TRBJ1-2	CSARRSGTGHTF	TGCAGTGCCCGAAGGTCGGGTACTGGCCACACCTTC
NA	TRBV5-1	NA	TRBJ1-2	CASSLEGGPYGYTF	TGCGCCAGCAGCTTGGAGGGAGGCCCCTATGGCTACACCTTC
NA	TRBV18	NA	TRBJ2-5	CASSPTARAQETQYF	TGTGCCAGCTCACCAACGGCGAGAGCACAAGAGACCCAGTACTTC
many	TRBV5-6	NA	TRBJ2-5	CASSLPGTTQETQYF	TGTGCCAGCAGCTTGCCCGGGACAACCCAAGAGACCCAGTACTTC
NA	TRBV20-1	TRBD1	TRBJ2-7	CSAFTGGGYEQYF	TGCAGTGCTTTCACAGGGGGCGGCTACGAGCAGTACTTC
many	TRBV7-2	NA	TRBJ2-3	CASSPAGGTDTQYF	TGTGCCAGCAGCCCAGCGGGTGGGACAGATACGCAGTATTTT
few	TRBV29-1	NA	TRBJ1-6	CSVGTELNSPLHF	TGCAGCGTTGGGACAGAGCTTAATTCACCCCTCCACTTT
NA	TRBV6-2/TRBV6-3	NA	TRBJ2-7	CASRAGQIYEQYF	TGTGCCAGCAGAGCGGGACAGATCTACGAGCAGTACTTC
NA	TRBV6-5	NA	TRBJ1-2	CASSYAGGGGRGGYTF	TGTGCCAGCAGTTACGCCGGGGGGGGCGGCCGAGGTGGCTACACCTTC
few	TRBV7-6	NA	TRBJ1-5	CASPLGGVQPQHF	TGTGCCAGCCCGCTCGGGGGGGTTCAGCCCCAGCATTTT
few	TRBV10-1	TRBD2	TRBJ2-7	CASSEWSLGRYEQYF	TGCGCCAGCAGTGAGTGGTCACTCGGGAGGTACGAGCAGTACTTC
NA	TRBV20-1	TRBD1	TRBJ2-4	CSAEGQVAKNIQYF	TGCAGTGCTGAAGGACAGGTAGCCAAAAACATTCAGTACTTC
few	TRBV10-2	NA	TRBJ2-7	CASRELAPTSYEQYF	TGCGCCAGCAGAGAACTAGCCCCAACCTCCTACGAGCAGTACTTC
few	TRBV6-2/TRBV6-3	NA	TRBJ1-5	CASSYFRQGNQPQHF	TGTGCCAGCAGTTACTTCCGACAGGGCAATCAGCCCCAGCATTTT
few	TRBV10-3	TRBD2	TRBJ2-7	CAGSTGGSSYEQYF	TGTGCCGGCTCCACTGGCGGGAGCTCCTACGAGCAGTACTTC
many	TRBV2	TRBD2	TRBJ2-1	CASSLAGGVYNEQFF	TGTGCCAGCAGTCTAGCGGGGGGGGTCTACAATGAGCAGTTCTTC